The clone carrying this T cell receptor (beta chain) has a count of ten or more. Its cognate antigen is unknown. The entry originates in a study of identical twins. Study-level points and caveats: A lower insertion count was a feature of abundant cord blood beta clonotypes, with no such feature in memory repertoires.

Via MiXCR, TCRdb re-called the 5' RACE reads, giving one row per CDR3 protein. The sample lists roughly 750,000 distinct CDR3 sequences, around 20% occurring once. These data were likewise used in another study, on T cells expressing NK-cell markers.

Sequencing input: PBMCs. The clonotype originates from a woman between 18 and 29 years old in good health.

The CDR3 DNA reads as TGCGCCAGCAGCTTGAGGGGTGCGTCACCCCTCCACTTT. Translating gives CASSLRGASPLHF. The chain joins TRBV5-1 to TRBJ1-6; D might be TRBD1 (5 bases). With 1 base removed from V and 10 bases from J, the gap between germline ends came to 9 bases. The CDR3 is made up of 13 amino acids. The germline V gene encodes CDR1 SGHRS and CDR2 YFSETQ.